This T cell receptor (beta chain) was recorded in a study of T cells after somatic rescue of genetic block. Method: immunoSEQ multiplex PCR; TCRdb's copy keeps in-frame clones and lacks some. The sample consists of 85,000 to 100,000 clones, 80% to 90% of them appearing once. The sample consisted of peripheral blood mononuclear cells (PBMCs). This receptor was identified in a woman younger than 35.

CDR3 sequence reads: CASSQSRTTPFSYEQYF. Written as DNA, the CDR3 is TGCGCCAGCAGCCAATCGAGGACTACTCCTTTCTCCTACGAGCAGTACTTC. This chain uses TRBV4-3 with TRBJ2-7; a weak D match, TRBD2 (6 bases). The CDR3 runs to 17 residues. Trimming cost V 2 bases and J 0 bases, with 17 bases left between them. Germline CDR1 LGHNA, CDR2 YSLEER.